These 13 T cell receptor beta chains were all obtained from the same sample, sequenced in a study of vaccination effects on CD4 cells after COVID-19. CD4+ T cell isolation took place after 10 days of culture. According to PCR results, the person was infected with SARS-CoV-2 between March and December 2020. Each person got two doses of an mRNA SARS-CoV-2 vaccine, BNT162b2 or mRNA-1273. Only in-frame clones appear in the TCRdb table, and some are missing; sequencing was by immunoSEQ multiplex PCR. The data hold tens of thousands of clones, with 76% observed a single time. Their antigen targets remain unknown. Here the sequenced sample was CD4+ T cells from PBMCs cultured without peptide, taken after COVID-19 vaccination. These receptors came from a human donor who had a prior SARS-CoV-2 infection.

CDR3 nucleotide sequence: TGTGCCAGCAGCCAGCCGGGGGCGCCTGCTGAAGCTTTCTTT. Translation: CASSQPGAPAEAFF. This chain uses TRBV3-1 (or the pseudogene TRBV3-2) with TRBJ1-1, with a weak D call TRBD1 (6 bases). Germline lookup yields CDR1 LGHDT and CDR2 YNNKEL (reference sequence). The CDR3 sequence is 14 residues long. V was trimmed by 3 bases and J by 6 bases, leaving 14 bases between them.

The chain carries TRBV29-1 and TRBJ2-3, with D hard to call. This CDR3 has 13 residues. Looked up from germline, CDR1 is SQVTM and CDR2 is ANQGSEA. Trimming took off 3 bases at V and 3 bases at J, with 10 bases between the two ends. The CDR3 reads CSVDKIVTDTQYF. The CDR3 nucleotides are TGCAGCGTTGATAAAATCGTAACAGATACGCAGTATTTT.

The count of this clone is one. This chain uses TRBV5-6 with TRBJ1-4; tentatively, D is TRBD1 (5 bases). CDR1 is SGHDT, CDR2 YYEEEE, per germline. This CDR3 has 15 amino acids. Trimming shortened V by 0 bases and J by 8 bases, and 14 bases separated the two germline ends. The CDR3 protein is CASSLVRQGGEKLFF. Written as DNA, the CDR3 is TGTGCCAGCAGCTTGGTTCGCCAGGGAGGAGAAAAACTGTTTTTT. The entire variable domain, with the rest obtained from reference TRBV5-6 and TRBJ1-4, is as follows: DAGVTQSPTHLIKTRGQQVTLRCSPKSGHDTVSWYQQALGQGPQFIFQYYEEEERQRGNFPDRFSGHQFPNYSSELNVNALLLGDSALYLCASSLVRQGGEKLFFGSGTQLSVL.

This sequence joins TRBV7-7 and TRBJ1-1; D is uncertain. Germline V gene lookup returns CDR1 SSHAT and CDR2 FNYEAQ (reference sequence). The CDR3 runs to 14 residues. The CDR3 loop reads CAVFPSRANTEAFF. The CDR3 DNA reads TGTGCTGTTTTCCCCAGTAGGGCGAACACTGAAGCTTTCTTT.

The V gene is TRBV18, the J gene TRBJ2-1; 10 bases match TRBD2. The trim removed 3 bases at V and 4 bases at J, leaving 3 bases unmatched. The V gene's germline CDR1 is KGHSH and CDR2 LQKENI. The length of the CDR3 is 15 residues. The CDR3 nucleotides are TGTGCCAGCTCACCCCTAGCGGGAGAGTACAATGAGCAGTTCTTC. This codes for CASSPLAGEYNEQFF.

Here the CDR3 reads CASSPGTEQYF. CDR3 nucleotides: TGTGCCAGCTCACCAGGGACCGAGCAGTACTTC. This chain connects TRBV18 to TRBJ2-7; D is possibly TRBD1 or TRBD2 (5 bases each). CDR3 length: 11 residues. V shed 2 bases and J shed 6 bases, with 5 bases lying between them. CDR1 and CDR2 from the germline V gene are KGHSH and LQKENI. Drawing the rest from reference TRBV18 and TRBJ2-7, the complete variable domain is NAGVMQNPRHLVRRRGQEARLRCSPMKGHSHVYWYRQLPEEGLKFMVYLQKENIIDESGMPKERFSAEFPKEGPSILRIQQVVRGDSAAYFCASSPGTEQYFGPGTRLTVT.

This chain uses TRBV5-4 with TRBJ2-3; 10 nucleotides line up with TRBD1. The CDR3 has 17 residues. Germline values: CDR1 SGHNT, CDR2 YYREEE (reference sequence). V trimming: 3 bases; J trimming: 0 bases; junction bases outside the gene matches: 7. CDR3 in amino acids: CASSYAGTGASTDTQYF. As DNA, the CDR3 is TGTGCCAGCAGCTACGCCGGGACAGGGGCTAGCACAGATACGCAGTATTTT.

The chain links TRBV9 to TRBJ1-2, with D possibly being TRBD1 (5 bases). The CDR3 extends over 13 amino acids. Trimming took 0 bases from V and 3 from J, leaving 6 bases between them. Germline CDR1 SGDLS, CDR2 YYNGEE. CDR3 coding DNA: TGTGCCAGCAGCGTAGGCAGGGACTATGGCTACACCTTC. Translated, it gives CASSVGRDYGYTF.

The rearrangement uses TRBV30 and TRBJ2-1, with no clear D. The germline V and J ends were trimmed by 1 base and 5 bases, with 6 bases remaining between them. Germline V gene sequence: CDR1 GTSNPN, CDR2 SVGIG (reference sequence). CDR3 length: 12 residues. Here the CDR3 DNA reads TGTGCCTGGAGTGGTCGGAACAATGAGCAGTTCTTC. Translating gives CAWSGRNNEQFF.

The chain carries TRBV29-1 and TRBJ2-7; 9 nucleotides line up with TRBD1. This CDR3 is 16 amino acids long. Trimming cost V 0 bases and J 3 bases; bases outside gene matches: 9. Per germline, CDR1 SQVTM and CDR2 ANQGSEA. The DNA of the CDR3 is TGCAGCGTTGAAGATCTTGTAGGACAGGGGAACTACGAGCAGTACTTC. Protein: CSVEDLVGQGNYEQYF.

The V gene is TRBV11-2, the J gene TRBJ2-2; 7 nucleotides match TRBD1. This CDR3 contains 18 residues. Per germline, CDR1 SGHAT and CDR2 FQNNGV. J was trimmed by 2 bases and V by 4 bases; bases with no gene match: 13. CDR3 DNA: TGTGCCAGCAGCTCGAGAATGGGACAGATCCTAAACACCGGGGAGCTGTTTTTT. This gives the protein CASSSRMGQILNTGELFF.

The V gene is TRBV5-1, the J gene TRBJ2-2; no firm D call. CDR3 size: 16 residues. The V gene lost 6 bases and the J gene lost 0 bases, with 15 bases spanning the gap. From germline, CDR1 is SGHRS and CDR2 YFSETQ. The CDR3 here is CASTEVVGANTGELFF. In DNA, the CDR3 is TGCGCCAGCACCGAAGTGGTTGGGGCGAACACCGGGGAGCTGTTTTTT.

The rearrangement uses TRBV30 and TRBJ2-3; D not resolved. Germline CDR1 is GTSNPN and CDR2 is SVGIG (reference sequence). The V gene lost 5 bases and the J gene lost 3 bases, with 6 bases spanning the gap. The CDR3 covers 11 residues. The chain's CDR3 is CAWRYTDTQYF. The CDR3 DNA sequence: TGTGCCTGGCGTTATACAGATACGCAGTATTTT. The full variable domain, with the rest looked up from reference TRBV30 and TRBJ2-3, is SQTIHQWPATLVQPVGSPLSLECTVEGTSNPNLYWYRQAAGRGLQLLFYSVGIGQISSEVPQNLSASRPQDRQFILSSKKLLLSDSGFYLCAWRYTDTQYFGPGTRLTVL.